This T cell receptor (beta chain) was captured by sequencing in a study of T cell changes during pregnancy in multiple sclerosis. Measured with immunoSEQ multiplex PCR; TCRdb has only the in-frame clones, and not every one. The data contain about 40,000 clones, approximately 90% of them singletons. This clonotype originated in a female donor with multiple sclerosis, enrolled in a pregnancy study. The material sequenced was peripheral blood, taken before pregnancy.

Written as DNA, the CDR3 is TGCGCCAGCAGCCAAATCGCGGGAGCCCTGTGGGAGCAGTACTTC. The encoded protein is CASSQIAGALWEQYF. V and J are TRBV4-1 and TRBJ2-7, with 7 positions matching TRBD2. V lost 2 bases and J lost 7; bases outside the gene matches: 11. The CDR3 has 15 amino acids. Germline CDR1 reads MGHRA; CDR2 reads YSYEKL.